One sample yielded the 27 T cell receptor beta chains listed below, sequenced in a study of blood T cell repertoires in COVID-19. TCRdb's table, derived via immunoSEQ multiplex PCR, lists solely in-frame clones and lacks some. Of under 250,000 clones listed, 70% to 90% are singletons. Sample: peripheral blood. These receptors all come from a man in his forties with acute or convalescent COVID-19.

The V gene is TRBV6-5, the J gene TRBJ2-7; D is possibly TRBD1 (5 bases). In germline, CDR1 is MNHEY, CDR2 SVGAGI. V lost 4 bases and J lost 8, with 15 bases in between. This CDR3 comprises 13 residues. The CDR3 DNA reads TGTGCCAGCAGTTTCAGTCAGGGTTACCAGCAGTACTTC. Translating gives CASSFSQGYQQYF.

CDR3 DNA: TGTGCCAGCAGCTTAGCTGGACAGGGGAGGGATGAAAAACTGTTTTTT. It encodes CASSLAGQGRDEKLFF. This chain links TRBV7-9 with TRBJ1-4, with 9 bases identical to TRBD1. There are 16 residues in the CDR3. Trimming cost V 0 bases and J 6 bases; bases outside gene matches: 5. The germline gives CDR1 SEHNR, CDR2 FQNEAQ (reference sequence).

Worth noting for this clone: The same CDR3 also results from other DNA sequences found in this sample. The rearrangement links TRBV5-1 to TRBJ2-7; 7 positions match TRBD1. CDR3 length equals 14 residues. The V gene's germline CDR1 is SGHRS and CDR2 YFSETQ. V shed 3 bases, J shed 2 bases, and the junction held 5 bases outside the gene matches. Here the CDR3 DNA reads TGCGCCAGCAGCTGGACAGGTACCACCTACGAGCAGTACTTC. The encoded protein is CASSWTGTTYEQYF. The full variable domain, with the rest looked up from reference TRBV5-1 and TRBJ2-7, is KAGVTQTPRYLIKTRGQQVTLSCSPISGHRSVSWYQQTPGQGLQFLFEYFSETQRNKGNFPGRFSGRQFSNSRSEMNVSTLELGDSALYLCASSWTGTTYEQYFGPGTRLTVT.

This clone was counted a single time. This sample includes further DNA sequences coding for the same CDR3. J is TRBJ2-3 and V is TRBV6-2 or TRBV6-3; D ambiguous. Between the trimmed V and J ends, which lost 4 bases and 3 bases, there was a span of 8 bases. CDR3 length equals 13 residues. The germline gives CDR1 MNHEY, CDR2 SVGEGT. The CDR3 sequence: CASSSPPTDTQYF. In DNA form, the CDR3 reads TGTGCCAGCAGTTCCCCCCCTACAGATACGCAGTATTTT.

The chain couples TRBV6-5 to TRBJ2-3, with 10 bases lining up with TRBD2. The germline gives CDR1 MNHEY, CDR2 SVGAGI. The CDR3 runs to 15 residues. The V gene end was trimmed by 6 bases and the J gene end by 2 bases; junction bases not matched to a gene: 5. As DNA, the CDR3 is TGTGCCAGCAGACCTAGCGGGGGTTACACAGATACGCAGTATTTT. Protein product: CASRPSGGYTDTQYF.

This chain joins TRBV27 and TRBJ2-7; D may be TRBD1 (6 bases). Germline CDR1 is MNHEY and CDR2 is SMNVEV (reference sequence). The CDR3 spans 15 residues. Deletions cut 8 bases from V and 2 bases from J, with 19 bases between. The CDR3 protein is CASGRTEFPAYEQYF. The CDR3, as DNA: TGTGCCAGCGGACGGACAGAATTTCCTGCCTACGAGCAGTACTTC.

This clone was seen more than once but under ten times. The chain couples TRBV7-9 to TRBJ1-5; possible D gene TRBD1, 5 bases. CDR3 length equals 15 residues. Germline lookup yields CDR1 SEHNR and CDR2 FQNEAQ (reference sequence). V lost 0 bases and J 6 bases, leaving 12 bases between the germline ends. This CDR3 is CASSLAVGPAQPQHF. In DNA form, the CDR3 reads TGTGCCAGCAGCTTAGCGGTGGGGCCGGCTCAGCCCCAGCATTTT.

The V gene is TRBV4-3, the J gene TRBJ2-7; 9 nucleotides line up with TRBD2. The CDR3 extends over 16 amino acids. V lost 5 bases, J lost 3 bases, and 11 bases stayed unmatched. In germline, CDR1 is LGHNA, CDR2 YSLEER. CDR3 amino acids: CASSSRVAGDSYEQYF. CDR3 in DNA: TGCGCCAGCAGCTCCCGGGTAGCGGGAGATAGCTACGAGCAGTACTTC.

V usage is TRBV7-9 and J usage is TRBJ2-7; 7 bases align to TRBD1. CDR1 is SEHNR and CDR2 is FQNEAQ in the germline V gene (reference sequence). V lost 4 bases to trimming and J lost 4 bases; unmatched junction nucleotides: 7. The CDR3 contains 14 residues. CDR3: CASSSRDSTYEQYF. CDR3 nucleotides: TGTGCCAGCAGCTCCCGGGACAGCACTTACGAGCAGTACTTC.

This chain links TRBV19 with TRBJ2-1; D perhaps matches TRBD2 (6 bases). The length of the CDR3 is 15 residues. Trimming removed 1 base from V and 10 bases from J, with 17 bases in between. Germline V gene sequence: CDR1 LNHDA, CDR2 SQIVND (reference sequence). Here the CDR3 reads CASSIAQTSKNEQFF. DNA for the CDR3: TGTGCCAGTAGTATAGCTCAGACTAGTAAGAACGAGCAGTTCTTC. The full variable domain, completed using reference TRBV19 and TRBJ2-1, is DGGITQSPKYLFRKEGQNVTLSCEQNLNHDAMYWYRQDPGQGLRLIYYSQIVNDFQKGDIAEGYSVSREKKESFPLTVTSAQKNPTAFYLCASSIAQTSKNEQFFGPGTRLTVL.

This chain joins TRBV7-2 and TRBJ2-1, with 12 positions matching TRBD2. There are 18 residues in the CDR3. V shed 3 bases and J 2 bases; nucleotides not matched to a gene: 8. The germline CDR1 and CDR2 sequences are SGHTA and FQGNSA. CDR3 amino acids: CASSFFSGLAGPYNEQFF. The DNA for the CDR3 is TGTGCCAGCAGCTTTTTCTCCGGACTAGCGGGGCCCTACAATGAGCAGTTCTTC.

The chain employs TRBV27 and TRBJ2-6; 8 bases are shared with TRBD1. CDR1 MNHEY and CDR2 SMNVEV come from the germline V gene (reference sequence). J lost 4 bases, V lost 5 bases, and 13 bases had no gene match. There are 18 residues in the CDR3. DNA for the CDR3: TGTGCCAGCAGTGGGTCAGGGGGCCCGTTAGCCGGGGCCAACGTCCTGACTTTC. It is translated as CASSGSGGPLAGANVLTF.

This clone was observed once. J is TRBJ1-1 and V is TRBV27; D is possibly TRBD1 (5 bases). Germline V gives CDR1 MNHEY, CDR2 SMNVEV (reference sequence). The CDR3 covers 14 residues. V was trimmed by 5 bases and J by 0 bases, leaving 10 bases between them. CDR3: CASSPGTMNTEAFF. The CDR3 DNA is TGTGCCAGCAGTCCCGGGACTATGAACACTGAAGCTTTCTTT.

The rearrangement uses TRBV5-5 and TRBJ1-1, with TRBD1 matching over 9 bases. This CDR3 is built from 17 residues. Germline V gene lookup returns CDR1 SGHKS and CDR2 YYEKEE (reference sequence). The V gene end was trimmed by 4 bases and the J gene end by 1 base; junction bases not matched to a gene: 11. Here the CDR3 DNA reads TGTGCCAGCAGCCGGGGACAGGGTACGTACGGGAACACTGAAGCTTTCTTT. This sequence encodes CASSRGQGTYGNTEAFF.

The rearrangement joins TRBV10-1 to TRBJ1-3; D call uncertain. The ends were cut back, 3 bases at V and 4 bases at J, with 10 bases in the middle. Germline CDR1 and CDR2: WNHNN and SYGVQD (reference sequence). The CDR3 covers 14 residues. CDR3 residues: CASSDPGSGNTIYF. The CDR3 DNA reads as TGCGCCAGCAGTGACCCCGGGAGCGGAAACACCATATATTTT.

This chain links TRBV5-1 with TRBJ1-1; TRBD1 agrees at 7 bases. Germline V lookup: CDR1 SGHRS, CDR2 YFSETQ. The junction had 8 bases not matched to a gene; V was cut back by 4 bases and J by 5 bases. The CDR3 is 14 residues long. The CDR3 coding sequence is TGCGCCAGCAGCCTCGGCTACAGGGGAACTGAAGCTTTCTTT. Its protein is CASSLGYRGTEAFF.

The chain joins TRBV7-8 to TRBJ1-5; 11 nucleotides line up with TRBD1. The V and J ends lost 5 bases and 1 base, in that order; junction bases with no gene match: 4. Germline V gene lookup returns CDR1 SGHVS and CDR2 FQNEAQ. The CDR3 runs to 16 residues. CDR3 protein: CASSRGTGGSNQPQHF. The DNA for the CDR3 is TGTGCCAGCAGCCGCGGGACAGGGGGGAGCAATCAGCCCCAGCATTTT. Full variable domain (outside the CDR3, taken from reference TRBV7-8 and TRBJ1-5): GAGVSQSPRYKVAKRGQDVALRCDPISGHVSLFWYQQALGQGPEFLTYFQNEAQLDKSGLPSDRFFAERPEGSVSTLKIQRTQQEDSAVYLCASSRGTGGSNQPQHFGDGTRLSIL.

The chain is built from TRBV7-8 and TRBJ2-1; 9 bases agree with TRBD1. V lost 6 bases, J lost 2 bases, and 5 bases stayed unmatched. CDR1 and CDR2 (germline): SGHVS, FQNEAQ. This CDR3 region has 15 residues. The CDR3 nucleotides are TGTGCCAGCAGGATGGACAGGGGTACCTACAATGAGCAGTTCTTC. Translation: CASRMDRGTYNEQFF.

The chain employs TRBV27 and TRBJ2-5; possibly TRBD2 for D (6 bases). V gave up 6 bases and J gave up 4 bases, with 15 bases separating them. The CDR3 is 14 amino acids. Germline loops: CDR1 MNHEY, CDR2 SMNVEV (reference sequence). The DNA for the CDR3 is TGTGCCAGCAGACCCCTCGGGAGTGGAGAGACCCAGTACTTC. This encodes CASRPLGSGETQYF.

The chain joins TRBV18 to TRBJ2-3; 7 nucleotides agree with TRBD1. The junction had 6 bases not matched to a gene; V was cut back by 1 base and J by 5 bases. The germline V gene has CDR1 KGHSH and CDR2 LQKENI. CDR3 length: 15 residues. CDR3 sequence reads: CASSPLGQGEDTQYF. CDR3 sequence (DNA): TGTGCCAGCTCACCACTTGGGCAGGGGGAAGATACGCAGTATTTT. Supplemented by reference TRBV18 and TRBJ2-3, the full variable domain reads NAGVMQNPRHLVRRRGQEARLRCSPMKGHSHVYWYRQLPEEGLKFMVYLQKENIIDESGMPKERFSAEFPKEGPSILRIQQVVRGDSAAYFCASSPLGQGEDTQYFGPGTRLTVL.

As DNA, the CDR3 is TGTGCCAGCAGCTTTGGCGGCGATACCACAGATACGCAGTATTTT. Amino acids: CASSFGGDTTDTQYF. The V and J genes are TRBV11-3 and TRBJ2-3; no definite D call. The V end was cut by 3 bases, the J end by 2 bases, with 12 bases between. The CDR3 is 15 amino acids. Germline V gene lookup returns CDR1 SGHNT and CDR2 YENEEA. The whole variable domain, remainder taken from reference TRBV11-3 and TRBJ2-3, is EAGVVQSPRYKIIEKKQPVAFWCNPISGHNTLYWYLQNLGQGPELLIRYENEEAVDDSQLPKDRFSAERLKGVDSTLKIQPAELGDSAVYLCASSFGGDTTDTQYFGPGTRLTVL.

The chain joins TRBV5-1 to TRBJ2-7; maybe TRBD2 (6 bases). Between the trimmed V and J ends, which lost 3 bases and 2 bases, there was a span of 15 bases. The CDR3 totals 15 residues. Germline loops: CDR1 SGHRS, CDR2 YFSETQ. The CDR3 region is CASSSGLPRTYEQYF. Here the CDR3 DNA reads TGCGCCAGCAGCTCGGGACTCCCGAGAACCTACGAGCAGTACTTC.

J is TRBJ1-5 and V is TRBV6-5; D is unclear. The CDR3 loop spans 15 amino acids. CDR1 and CDR2 (germline): MNHEY, SVGAGI. V lost 7 bases to trimming and J lost 0 bases, with 13 bases between them. The DNA for the CDR3 is TGTGCCAGCACCCGGGATCCGTATAGCAATCAGCCCCAGCATTTT. It encodes CASTRDPYSNQPQHF.

The gene calls are TRBV11-2 and TRBJ2-5; D is unclear. The CDR3 extends over 15 amino acids. Trimming left V 2 bases short and J 5 bases short, with 15 bases between. The V gene's germline CDR1 is SGHAT and CDR2 FQNNGV. CDR3 DNA sequence: TGTGCCAGCAGCTTAAGAGGTCAGCTATGGGAGACCCAGTACTTC. This codes for CASSLRGQLWETQYF.

CDR3 DNA sequence: TGTGCCAGCAGTTTATACGGGGAAAAACTGTTTTTT. It specifies CASSLYGEKLFF. The V and J genes are TRBV12-3 or TRBV12-4 and TRBJ1-4; D unresolved. The V gene lost 2 bases and the J gene lost 8 bases, with 6 bases spanning the gap. CDR3 length equals 12 residues.

The chain uses TRBV4-1 and TRBJ1-5, with TRBD1 matching 7 bases. Germline V gene sequence: CDR1 MGHRA, CDR2 YSYEKL. The CDR3 is 15 amino acids. V shed 0 bases and J 7 bases; nucleotides not matched to a gene: 6. Written as DNA, the CDR3 is TGCGCCAGCAGCCAAGAGGAACAGGGGACCCAGCCCCAGCATTTT. This codes for CASSQEEQGTQPQHF.

This chain uses TRBV19 with TRBJ1-5; 7 nucleotides line up with TRBD1. The junction had 12 bases not matched to a gene; V was cut back by 8 bases and J by 2 bases. Looked up from germline, CDR1 is LNHDA and CDR2 is SQIVND (reference sequence). This CDR3 spans 16 amino acids. The CDR3 region is CASRQGPLLGNQPQHF. The CDR3 nucleotides read TGTGCCAGTCGACAGGGCCCTCTCCTGGGCAATCAGCCCCAGCATTTT.